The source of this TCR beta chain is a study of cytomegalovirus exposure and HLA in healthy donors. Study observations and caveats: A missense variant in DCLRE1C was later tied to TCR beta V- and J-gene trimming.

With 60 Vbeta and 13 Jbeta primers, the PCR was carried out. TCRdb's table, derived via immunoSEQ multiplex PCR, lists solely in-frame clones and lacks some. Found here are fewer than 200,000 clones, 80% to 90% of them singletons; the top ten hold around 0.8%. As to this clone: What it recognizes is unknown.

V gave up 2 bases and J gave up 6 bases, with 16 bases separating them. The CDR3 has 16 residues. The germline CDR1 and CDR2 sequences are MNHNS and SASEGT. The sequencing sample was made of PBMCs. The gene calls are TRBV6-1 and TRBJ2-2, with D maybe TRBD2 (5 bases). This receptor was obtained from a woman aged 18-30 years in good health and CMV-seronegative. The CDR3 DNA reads TGTGCCAGCAGTGAATCGGGGTGGGTGTGGGCCGGGGAGCTGTTTTTT. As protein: CASSESGWVWAGELFF.